The TCR beta chain under discussion was sequenced for a study of radiotherapy plus CTLA-4 blockade in lung cancer. Study summary: Disease control was achieved by 31% of patients, and objective responses by more than 15%.

The V and J ends lost 4 bases and 2 bases, in that order; junction bases with no gene match: 5. Germline V gene data show CDR1 as MGHRA and CDR2 as YSYEKL. The CDR3 length is 15 residues. Findings and limits, study-wide: Early blood T cell clone dynamics, with interferon-beta, were reported to best predict response.

Using immunoSEQ multiplex PCR, the repertoire was profiled, and TCRdb retains in-frame clones only, with some absent. The sample holds tens of thousands of clones; more than 70% are singletons and the top ten take 6% to 8%. Concerning this clone itself: Its antigen is not identified.

This sequence was found in a human donor with non-small cell lung cancer whose response to radiotherapy plus ipilimumab could not be evaluated. V is TRBV4-1 and J is TRBJ2-3; 8 bases fit TRBD2. This specimen consisted of peripheral blood, obtained from a patient treated with radiotherapy plus ipilimumab. In DNA, the CDR3 is TGCGCCAGCAGCCCGGGGGGGACTATCACAGATACGCAGTATTTT. It is translated as CASSPGGTITDTQYF.